This entry lists 16 T cell receptor beta chains sequenced from one sample in a study of blood T cell repertoires in COVID-19. Repertoires were generated with immunoSEQ multiplex PCR, while TCRdb's copy carries only in-frame clones and drops some. Of 150,000 to 200,000 clones listed, roughly 87% are singletons. The sample taken for sequencing was PBMCs or T cells enriched from blood (not recorded which). The source is a human donor with acute COVID-19. The donor label of this sample is uncertain.

The table lists this clone with a few counts. This chain joins TRBV5-4 and TRBJ2-3, with 8 bases matching TRBD2. The junction had 3 bases not matched to a gene; V was cut back by 4 bases and J by 2 bases. The CDR3 has 14 residues. CDR1 and CDR2 from the germline V gene are SGHNT and YYREEE (reference sequence). The DNA for the CDR3 is TGTGCCAGCAGCCCCGGGGGGGCCACAGATACGCAGTATTTT. Its translation: CASSPGGATDTQYF.

The chain recombines TRBV7-2 with TRBJ2-2, with 7 bases matching TRBD2. The V gene end was trimmed by 1 base and the J gene end by 4 bases; junction bases not matched to a gene: 6. Per the germline V gene, CDR1 is SGHTA and CDR2 is FQGNSA. This CDR3 comprises 16 residues. The CDR3 loop reads CASSLGGRGGTGELFF. The DNA for the CDR3 is TGTGCCAGCAGCTTAGGTGGGAGGGGCGGCACCGGGGAGCTGTTTTTT. The full variable domain, completed using reference TRBV7-2 and TRBJ2-2, is GAGVSQSPSNKVTEKGKDVELRCDPISGHTALYWYRQSLGQGLEFLIYFQGNSAPDKSGLPSDRFSAERTGGSVSTLTIQRTQQEDSAVYLCASSLGGRGGTGELFFGEGSRLTVL.

This chain uses TRBV5-5 with TRBJ2-7; D gene unclear. CDR1 is SGHKS, CDR2 YYEKEE, per germline (reference sequence). This CDR3 region has 13 residues. The V gene lost 0 bases and the J gene lost 3 bases, with 7 bases spanning the gap. CDR3 in amino acids: CASSLGSGYEQYF. DNA of the CDR3: TGTGCCAGCAGCTTGGGGTCGGGCTACGAGCAGTACTTC. Full variable domain (rest looked up from reference TRBV5-5 and TRBJ2-7): DAGVTQSPTHLIKTRGQQVTLRCSPISGHKSVSWYQQVLGQGPQFIFQYYEKEERGRGNFPDRFSARQFPNYSSELNVNALLLGDSALYLCASSLGSGYEQYFGPGTRLTVT.

In DNA form, the CDR3 reads TGTGCCAGCAGCTTAGAGTCGACTCCACTCGGGGAGCTGTTTTTT. Translating it yields CASSLESTPLGELFF. V is TRBV7-3 and J is TRBJ2-2; no reliable D call. Germline V CDR1 and CDR2: SGHTA, FQGTGA. The CDR3 runs to 15 residues. The V and J ends lost 2 bases and 7 bases respectively, with 14 bases between them.

CDR3 DNA: TGTGCCAGCAGTGATGGGGGCGTTGAGCAGTTCTTC. Translating gives CASSDGGVEQFF. This chain links TRBV2 with TRBJ2-1, with D possibly TRBD1 on 6 matching bases. The germline CDR1 and CDR2 sequences are SNHLY and FYNNEI. The length of the CDR3 is 12 residues. The V end lost 3 bases, the J end lost 9 bases, and 9 bases lay between the germline ends. The variable domain in full, completed from reference TRBV2 and TRBJ2-1, reads EPEVTQTPSHQVTQMGQEVILRCVPISNHLYFYWYRQILGQKVEFLVSFYNNEISEKSEIFDDQFSVERPDGSNFTLKIRSTKLEDSAMYFCASSDGGVEQFFGPGTRLTVL.

The chain is built from TRBV30 and TRBJ2-7; TRBD2 might be the D (6 bases). This CDR3 comprises 13 residues. The germline gives CDR1 GTSNPN, CDR2 SVGIG (reference sequence). Trimming cost V 5 bases and J 5 bases, with 16 bases left between them. CDR3 coding DNA: TGTGCCTGGTACCGGGACTCTCCAAACGAGCAGTACTTC. Its protein is CAWYRDSPNEQYF.

This chain links TRBV11-2 with TRBJ2-2; D is perhaps TRBD2 (6 bases). The germline V gene has CDR1 SGHAT and CDR2 FQNNGV. The CDR3 contains 15 residues. V was clipped by 4 bases and J by 7 bases, with 16 bases between them. The CDR3: CASSSVRGKGGELFF. The DNA for the CDR3 is TGTGCCAGCAGCTCCGTACGGGGGAAGGGCGGGGAGCTGTTTTTT.

CDR3 bases: TGTGCCAGTAGTATTCGGGACAGGGAAGAGACCCAGTACTTC. Its protein product is CASSIRDREETQYF. The V call is TRBV19, the J call TRBJ2-5; 9 nucleotides match TRBD1. Looked up from germline, CDR1 is LNHDA and CDR2 is SQIVND (reference sequence). This CDR3 region has 14 residues. With 3 bases clipped from V and 3 bases from J, the junction kept 2 bases outside the gene matches.

The CDR3 region is CASRLDRGGNTIYF. CDR3 DNA sequence: TGTGCCAGCAGATTGGACAGGGGAGGAAACACCATATATTTT. The chain couples TRBV2 to TRBJ1-3; 9 nucleotides align to TRBD1. This CDR3 has 14 residues. The trim removed 6 bases at V and 4 bases at J, leaving 4 bases unmatched. Germline V lookup: CDR1 SNHLY, CDR2 FYNNEI.

The J gene is TRBJ2-6, the V gene TRBV21-1; the tabulated D call, TRBD1, remains unverified against the DNA. TRBV21-1 is designated a pseudogene. The CDR3 has 18 amino acids. The CDR3 region is CASTTGTGESSGANVLTF. CDR3 sequence (DNA): TGTGCCAGCACTACCGGGACAGGGGAATCCTCTGGGGCCAACGTCCTGACTTTC.

V is TRBV6-1 and J is TRBJ2-3; TRBD1 matches 8 bases. The CDR3 loop spans 18 amino acids. Germline CDR1 MNHNS, CDR2 SASEGT. The junction had 14 bases not matched to a gene; V was cut back by 2 bases and J by 4 bases. The CDR3 region is CASSEYHQGAEGADTQYF. CDR3 in DNA: TGTGCCAGCAGTGAATACCATCAGGGGGCGGAGGGAGCAGATACGCAGTATTTT.

V usage is TRBV5-4 and J usage is TRBJ2-3, with a possible D match to TRBD1 (5 bases). The V gene's germline CDR1 is SGHNT and CDR2 YYREEE (reference sequence). The CDR3 length is 15 residues. Trimming left V 0 bases short and J 5 bases short, with 13 bases between. The CDR3 here is CASSLASQGEDTQYF. CDR3 nucleotides: TGTGCCAGCAGCTTGGCTTCGCAGGGTGAAGATACGCAGTATTTT.

V and J are TRBV12-3 or TRBV12-4 and TRBJ1-1; 7 bases match TRBD1. Trimming removed 5 bases from V and 8 bases from J; junction bases left unmatched: 5. This CDR3 comprises 12 residues. CDR3 DNA sequence: TGTGCCAGCAGTCTACAGGGGCCCGAAGCTTTCTTT. It specifies CASSLQGPEAFF.

This chain links TRBV2 with TRBJ2-5; 8 bases are a match to TRBD2. Germline-derived CDR1 and CDR2 are SNHLY and FYNNEI. V lost 8 bases, J lost 5 bases, and 7 bases stayed unmatched. The CDR3 consists of 13 residues. DNA of the CDR3: TGTGCCAGCTTTAGCGGGGTCCGGGAGACCCAGTACTTC. It yields the protein CASFSGVRETQYF.

The CDR3 protein is CAIRPNRGLVYEQYF. CDR3 sequence (DNA): TGTGCCATCAGACCGAACAGGGGTCTCGTCTACGAGCAGTACTTC. This chain connects TRBV10-3 to TRBJ2-7; 7 bases line up with TRBD1. The CDR3 is 15 residues long. V shed 6 bases and J 3 bases; nucleotides not matched to a gene: 11. Germline V CDR1 and CDR2: ENHRY, SYGVKD.

The genes are TRBV3-1 (or the pseudogene TRBV3-2) and TRBJ2-5, with 8 bases identical to TRBD2. The CDR3 loop spans 13 amino acids. Trimming removed 4 bases from V and 6 bases from J; junction bases left unmatched: 4. CDR1 is LGHDT, CDR2 YNNKEL, per germline (reference sequence). The CDR3 DNA is TGTGCCAGCAGCCCGGGACTAGGAAAGACCCAGTACTTC. It is translated as CASSPGLGKTQYF.